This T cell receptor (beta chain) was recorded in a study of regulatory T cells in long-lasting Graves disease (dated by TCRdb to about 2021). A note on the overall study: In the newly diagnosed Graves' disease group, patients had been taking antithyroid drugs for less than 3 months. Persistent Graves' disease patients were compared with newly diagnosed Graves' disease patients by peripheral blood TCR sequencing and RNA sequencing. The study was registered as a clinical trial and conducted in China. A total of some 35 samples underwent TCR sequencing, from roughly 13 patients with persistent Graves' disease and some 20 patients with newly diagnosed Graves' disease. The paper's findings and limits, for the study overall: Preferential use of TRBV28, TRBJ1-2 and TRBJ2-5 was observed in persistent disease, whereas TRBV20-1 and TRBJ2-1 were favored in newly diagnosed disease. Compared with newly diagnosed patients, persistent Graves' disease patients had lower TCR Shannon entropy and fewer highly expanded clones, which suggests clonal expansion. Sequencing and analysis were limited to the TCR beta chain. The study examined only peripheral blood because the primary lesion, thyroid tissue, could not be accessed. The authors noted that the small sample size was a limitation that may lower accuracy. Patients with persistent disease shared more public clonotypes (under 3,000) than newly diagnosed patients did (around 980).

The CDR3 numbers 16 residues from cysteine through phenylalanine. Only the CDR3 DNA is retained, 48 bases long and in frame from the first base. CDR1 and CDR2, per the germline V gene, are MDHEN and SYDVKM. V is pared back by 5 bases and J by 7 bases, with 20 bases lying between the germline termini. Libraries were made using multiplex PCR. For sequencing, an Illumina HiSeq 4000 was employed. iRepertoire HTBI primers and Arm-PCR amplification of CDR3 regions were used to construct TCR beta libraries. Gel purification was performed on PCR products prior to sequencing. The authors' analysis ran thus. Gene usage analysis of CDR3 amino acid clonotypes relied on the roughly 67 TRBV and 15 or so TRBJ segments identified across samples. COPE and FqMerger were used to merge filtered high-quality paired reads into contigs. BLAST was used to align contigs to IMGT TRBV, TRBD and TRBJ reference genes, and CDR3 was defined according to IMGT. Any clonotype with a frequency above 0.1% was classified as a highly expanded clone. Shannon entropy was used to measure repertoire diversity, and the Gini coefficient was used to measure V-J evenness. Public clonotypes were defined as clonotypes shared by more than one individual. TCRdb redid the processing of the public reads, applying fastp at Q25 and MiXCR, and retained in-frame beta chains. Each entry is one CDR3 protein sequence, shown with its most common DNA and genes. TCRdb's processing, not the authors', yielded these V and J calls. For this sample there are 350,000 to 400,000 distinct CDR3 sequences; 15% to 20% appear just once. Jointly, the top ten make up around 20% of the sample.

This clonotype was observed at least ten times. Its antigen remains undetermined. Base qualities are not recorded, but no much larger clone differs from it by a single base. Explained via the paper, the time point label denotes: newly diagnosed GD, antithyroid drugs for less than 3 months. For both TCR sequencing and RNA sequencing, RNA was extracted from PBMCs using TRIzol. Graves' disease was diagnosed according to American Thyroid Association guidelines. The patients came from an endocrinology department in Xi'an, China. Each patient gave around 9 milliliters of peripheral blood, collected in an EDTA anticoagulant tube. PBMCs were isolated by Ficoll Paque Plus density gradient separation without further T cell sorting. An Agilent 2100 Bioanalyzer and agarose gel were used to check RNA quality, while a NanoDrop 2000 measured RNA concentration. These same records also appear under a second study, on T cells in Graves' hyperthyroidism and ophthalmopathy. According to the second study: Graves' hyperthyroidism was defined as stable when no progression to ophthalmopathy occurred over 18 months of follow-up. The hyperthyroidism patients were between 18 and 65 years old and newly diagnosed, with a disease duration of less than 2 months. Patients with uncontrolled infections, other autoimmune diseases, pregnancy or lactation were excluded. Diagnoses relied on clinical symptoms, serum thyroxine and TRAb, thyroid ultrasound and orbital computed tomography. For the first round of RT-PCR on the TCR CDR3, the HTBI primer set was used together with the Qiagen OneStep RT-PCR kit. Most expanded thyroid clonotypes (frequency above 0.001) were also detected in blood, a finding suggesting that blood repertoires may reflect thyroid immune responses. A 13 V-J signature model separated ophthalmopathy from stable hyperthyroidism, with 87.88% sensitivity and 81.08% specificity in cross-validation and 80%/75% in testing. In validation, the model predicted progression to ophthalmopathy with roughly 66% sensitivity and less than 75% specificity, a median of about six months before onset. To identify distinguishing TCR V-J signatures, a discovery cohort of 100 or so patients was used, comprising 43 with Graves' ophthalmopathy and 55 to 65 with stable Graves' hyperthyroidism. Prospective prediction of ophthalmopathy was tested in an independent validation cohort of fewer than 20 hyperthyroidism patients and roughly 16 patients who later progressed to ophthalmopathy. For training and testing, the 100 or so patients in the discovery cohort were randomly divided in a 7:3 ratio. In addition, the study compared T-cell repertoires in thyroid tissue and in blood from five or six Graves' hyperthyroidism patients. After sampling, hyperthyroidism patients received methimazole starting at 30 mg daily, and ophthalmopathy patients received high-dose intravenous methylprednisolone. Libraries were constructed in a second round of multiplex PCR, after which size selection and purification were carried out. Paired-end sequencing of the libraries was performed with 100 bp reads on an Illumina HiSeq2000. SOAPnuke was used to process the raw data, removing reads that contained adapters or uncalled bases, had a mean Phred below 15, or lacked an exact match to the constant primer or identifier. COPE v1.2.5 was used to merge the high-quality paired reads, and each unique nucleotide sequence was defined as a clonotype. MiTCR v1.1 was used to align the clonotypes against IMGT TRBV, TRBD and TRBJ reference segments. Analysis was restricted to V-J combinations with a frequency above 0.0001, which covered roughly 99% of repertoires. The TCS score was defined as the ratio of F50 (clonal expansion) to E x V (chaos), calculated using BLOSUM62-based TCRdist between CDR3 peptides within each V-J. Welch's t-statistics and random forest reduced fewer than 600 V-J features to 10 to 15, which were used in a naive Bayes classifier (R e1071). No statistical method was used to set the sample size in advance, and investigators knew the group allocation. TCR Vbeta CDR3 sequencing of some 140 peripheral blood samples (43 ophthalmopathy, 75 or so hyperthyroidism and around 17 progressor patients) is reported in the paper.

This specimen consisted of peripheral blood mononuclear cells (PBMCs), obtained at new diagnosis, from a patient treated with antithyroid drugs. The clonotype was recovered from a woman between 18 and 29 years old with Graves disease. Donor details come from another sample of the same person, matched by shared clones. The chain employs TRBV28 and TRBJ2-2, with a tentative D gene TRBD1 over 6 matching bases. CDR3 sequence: CASSQIPVQGSGELFF. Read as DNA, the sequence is TGTGCCAGCAGTCAAATCCCTGTACAGGGCAGCGGGGAGCTGTTTTTT.